Sequencing of this T cell receptor (beta chain) was carried out in a study of cytomegalovirus exposure and HLA in healthy donors. Study at large: Most genotyped donors, 81% of about 430, had Caucasian-associated genetic ancestry. The study, taken as a whole, reports: Presence/absence analyses supposed approximately even sequencing depth among donors.

Germline values: CDR1 SGHRS, CDR2 YFSETQ. Unmatched junction bases numbered 9, after V lost 4 bases and J lost 7 bases. CDR3 length: 14 residues. PCR was performed using 60 Vbeta and 13 Jbeta primers. Libraries were prepared by immunoSEQ multiplex PCR; TCRdb keeps only in-frame clonotypes and omits some of them. Recorded for this sample: roughly 70,000 clones. As for this clone: Its antigen remains unknown.

The sequence was obtained from a man aged 35-49 years in good health and CMV-seronegative. J is TRBJ1-1 and V is TRBV5-1; 8 nucleotides align to TRBD1. Input material: PBMCs. The CDR3 here is CASSPREGQGEAFF. CDR3 coding DNA: TGCGCCAGCAGCCCCAGAGAAGGACAGGGTGAAGCTTTCTTT.